A selection of T cell receptor beta chains follows, all from one sample in a study of identical twins. Each CDR3 protein gets one entry after TCRdb re-called the 5' RACE reads with MiXCR. The sample holds 700,000 or so distinct CDR3 sequences, 8.6% seen once. These data were likewise used in another study, on yellow fever vaccine responses in identical twins.

Source material: PBMCs. Receptors were obtained from a woman aged 18-29 years in good health. Both conserved end residues are part of each CDR3. Each record gives: V gene, D gene, CDR3 length, J gene, clone size, CDR3 protein, CDR3 DNA. The D gene is left open where the match is weak. Size is stated for part of the rows, as once, few or many counts, or as a class when the clone is expanded.

V gene: TRBV10-1; D gene: TRBD2; CDR3 length: 14; J gene: TRBJ2-7; clone size: few; CDR3 protein: CASSESSGPYEQYF; CDR3 DNA: TGCGCCAGCAGTGAGTCTAGCGGGCCGTACGAGCAGTACTTC
V gene: TRBV27; D gene: NA; CDR3 length: 14; J gene: TRBJ1-4; clone size: NA; CDR3 protein: CASSAGRANEKLFF; CDR3 DNA: TGTGCCAGCAGTGCAGGGAGGGCTAATGAAAAACTGTTTTTT
V gene: TRBV6-1; D gene: NA; CDR3 length: 14; J gene: TRBJ1-5; clone size: many; CDR3 protein: CASSDDRPNQPQHF; CDR3 DNA: TGTGCCAGCAGTGATGACAGGCCTAATCAGCCCCAGCATTTT
V gene: TRBV28; D gene: TRBD2; CDR3 length: 13; J gene: TRBJ2-4; clone size: few; CDR3 protein: CASGLAGQNIQYF; CDR3 DNA: TGTGCCAGCGGACTAGCGGGACAAAACATTCAGTACTTC
V gene: TRBV7-9; D gene: NA; CDR3 length: 15; J gene: TRBJ2-1; clone size: NA; CDR3 protein: CASSYPGNAYNEQFF; CDR3 DNA: TGTGCCAGCAGCTATCCGGGGAACGCCTACAATGAGCAGTTCTTC
V gene: TRBV10-3; D gene: NA; CDR3 length: 13; J gene: TRBJ2-3; clone size: NA; CDR3 protein: CAISGASSDTQYF; CDR3 DNA: TGTGCCATCAGTGGTGCGAGCTCAGATACGCAGTATTTT
V gene: TRBV29-1; D gene: TRBD2; CDR3 length: 16; J gene: TRBJ2-2; clone size: NA; CDR3 protein: CSVNYMGGVYTGELFF; CDR3 DNA: TGCAGCGTGAATTACATGGGGGGGGTTTACACCGGGGAGCTGTTTTTT
V gene: TRBV6-1; D gene: NA; CDR3 length: 15; J gene: TRBJ2-2; clone size: NA; CDR3 protein: CATLVRARDTGELFF; CDR3 DNA: TGTGCCACCCTTGTCCGGGCCAGGGACACCGGGGAGCTGTTTTTT
V gene: TRBV7-9; D gene: NA; CDR3 length: 15; J gene: TRBJ2-6; clone size: once; CDR3 protein: CASSKISAGANVLTF; CDR3 DNA: TGTGCCAGCAGCAAAATCAGCGCCGGGGCCAACGTCCTGACTTTC
V gene: TRBV11-2; D gene: NA; CDR3 length: 15; J gene: TRBJ2-7; clone size: NA; CDR3 protein: CASSLGELGDYEQYF; CDR3 DNA: TGTGCCAGCAGCTTAGGGGAGCTTGGCGACTACGAGCAGTACTTC
V gene: TRBV12-5; D gene: NA; CDR3 length: 14; J gene: TRBJ2-5; clone size: few; CDR3 protein: CASGLPTEQETQYF; CDR3 DNA: TGTGCTAGTGGTCTCCCGACGGAACAAGAGACCCAGTACTTC
V gene: TRBV7-9; D gene: NA; CDR3 length: 12; J gene: TRBJ2-3; clone size: NA; CDR3 protein: CASSLSEDTQYF; CDR3 DNA: TGTGCCAGCAGCCTCTCGGAGGATACGCAGTATTTT
V gene: TRBV4-3; D gene: NA; CDR3 length: 17; J gene: TRBJ2-4; clone size: many; CDR3 protein: CASSQQNQGSWGNIQYF; CDR3 DNA: TGCGCCAGCAGCCAACAGAACCAGGGTAGTTGGGGAAACATTCAGTACTTC
V gene: TRBV7-9; D gene: NA; CDR3 length: 13; J gene: TRBJ2-7; clone size: NA; CDR3 protein: CASSLGGLYEKYF; CDR3 DNA: TGTGCCAGCAGCTTAGGCGGACTCTACGAGAAGTACTTC
V gene: TRBV10-3; D gene: NA; CDR3 length: 13; J gene: TRBJ1-1; clone size: few; CDR3 protein: CAINPTVNTEAFF; CDR3 DNA: TGTGCCATAAATCCGACAGTGAACACTGAAGCTTTCTTT
V gene: TRBV29-1; D gene: NA; CDR3 length: 13; J gene: TRBJ2-1; clone size: many; CDR3 protein: CSVEGVGANEQFF; CDR3 DNA: TGCAGCGTTGAAGGGGTTGGAGCCAATGAGCAGTTCTTC
V gene: TRBV11-1; D gene: TRBD2; CDR3 length: 20; J gene: TRBJ2-4; clone size: NA; CDR3 protein: CASSEDSGGGGFMTKNIQYF; CDR3 DNA: TGTGCCAGCAGCGAAGACAGCGGGGGCGGAGGCTTCATGACCAAAAACATTCAGTACTTC
V gene: TRBV4-1; D gene: NA; CDR3 length: 14; J gene: TRBJ2-5; clone size: few; CDR3 protein: CASSRPTSKETQYF; CDR3 DNA: TGCGCCAGCAGCCGACCTACTAGTAAAGAGACCCAGTACTTC
V gene: TRBV27; D gene: NA; CDR3 length: 14; J gene: TRBJ2-5; clone size: few; CDR3 protein: CASSYLRNVETQYF; CDR3 DNA: TGTGCCAGCAGTTACCTCAGGAATGTAGAGACCCAGTACTTC
V gene: TRBV14; D gene: TRBD2; CDR3 length: 15; J gene: TRBJ2-7; clone size: NA; CDR3 protein: CASSQSLAGLHEQYF; CDR3 DNA: TGTGCCAGCAGCCAATCTCTAGCGGGACTTCACGAGCAGTACTTC
V gene: TRBV9; D gene: TRBD2; CDR3 length: 16; J gene: TRBJ2-2; clone size: NA; CDR3 protein: CASSVVIAGVAGELFF; CDR3 DNA: TGTGCCAGCAGCGTAGTAATAGCGGGGGTAGCTGGGGAGCTGTTTTTT
V gene: TRBV12-3/TRBV12-4; D gene: TRBD2; CDR3 length: 14; J gene: TRBJ2-5; clone size: many; CDR3 protein: CASSLETSGETQYF; CDR3 DNA: TGTGCCAGCAGTTTAGAGACTAGCGGGGAGACCCAGTACTTC
V gene: TRBV5-1; D gene: NA; CDR3 length: 12; J gene: TRBJ2-7; clone size: many; CDR3 protein: CASSRDAYEQYF; CDR3 DNA: TGCGCCAGCAGTAGGGACGCCTACGAGCAGTACTTC
V gene: TRBV20-1; D gene: TRBD2; CDR3 length: 12; J gene: TRBJ2-3; clone size: few; CDR3 protein: CSAISGLSAQYF; CDR3 DNA: TGCAGTGCTATTAGCGGGTTGTCGGCGCAGTATTTT
V gene: TRBV5-8; D gene: TRBD1; CDR3 length: 12; J gene: TRBJ1-2; clone size: few; CDR3 protein: CALWTGNYGYTF; CDR3 DNA: TGTGCCTTGTGGACAGGCAACTATGGCTACACCTTC
V gene: TRBV18; D gene: NA; CDR3 length: 17; J gene: TRBJ1-3; clone size: NA; CDR3 protein: CASSPLFVGDSGNTIYF; CDR3 DNA: TGTGCCAGCTCACCACTTTTTGTAGGCGACTCTGGAAACACCATATATTTT
V gene: TRBV14; D gene: NA; CDR3 length: 15; J gene: TRBJ2-7; clone size: few; CDR3 protein: CASSLLGGPTYEQYF; CDR3 DNA: TGTGCCAGCAGCCTTTTGGGGGGACCCACCTACGAGCAGTACTTC
V gene: TRBV6-1; D gene: TRBD2; CDR3 length: 14; J gene: TRBJ2-5; clone size: NA; CDR3 protein: CATLPDLAGETQYF; CDR3 DNA: TGTGCCACACTACCGGACCTAGCGGGAGAGACCCAGTACTTC
V gene: TRBV5-6; D gene: NA; CDR3 length: 13; J gene: TRBJ2-3; clone size: NA; CDR3 protein: CARSLGSTDTQYF; CDR3 DNA: TGTGCCAGGAGCCTCGGTAGCACAGATACGCAGTATTTT
V gene: TRBV30; D gene: NA; CDR3 length: 14; J gene: TRBJ2-7; clone size: few; CDR3 protein: CAWSQPPGVHEQYF; CDR3 DNA: TGTGCCTGGAGTCAGCCCCCGGGGGTCCACGAGCAGTACTTC
V gene: TRBV5-1; D gene: NA; CDR3 length: 14; J gene: TRBJ1-1; clone size: few; CDR3 protein: CASSFGRSNTEAFF; CDR3 DNA: TGCGCCAGCAGCTTCGGAAGATCGAACACTGAAGCTTTCTTT
V gene: TRBV20-1; D gene: TRBD2; CDR3 length: 15; J gene: TRBJ2-1; clone size: many; CDR3 protein: CSASNSGTPDNEQFF; CDR3 DNA: TGCAGTGCTAGTAATAGCGGGACCCCGGACAATGAGCAGTTCTTC
V gene: TRBV5-1; D gene: TRBD2; CDR3 length: 17; J gene: TRBJ2-1; clone size: NA; CDR3 protein: CASSPPLLAGGHNEQFF; CDR3 DNA: TGCGCCAGCAGCCCACCACTGCTAGCGGGGGGTCACAATGAGCAGTTCTTC
V gene: TRBV7-7; D gene: NA; CDR3 length: 13; J gene: TRBJ2-3; clone size: few; CDR3 protein: CASSSDGADTQYF; CDR3 DNA: TGTGCTAGCAGCTCCGACGGGGCAGATACGCAGTATTTT
V gene: TRBV12-3/TRBV12-4; D gene: NA; CDR3 length: 14; J gene: TRBJ2-5; clone size: few; CDR3 protein: CASSATDGQETQYF; CDR3 DNA: TGTGCCAGCAGCGCCACGGACGGCCAAGAGACCCAGTACTTC
V gene: TRBV6-4; D gene: TRBD2; CDR3 length: 16; J gene: TRBJ2-4; clone size: few; CDR3 protein: CASKQGLAGIKNIQYF; CDR3 DNA: TGTGCCAGCAAACAGGGACTAGCGGGGATAAAAAACATTCAGTACTTC
V gene: TRBV7-2; D gene: NA; CDR3 length: 15; J gene: TRBJ2-1; clone size: NA; CDR3 protein: CASSIRTVTYNEQFF; CDR3 DNA: TGTGCCAGCAGCATAAGGACTGTTACATACAATGAGCAGTTCTTC
V gene: TRBV12-3/TRBV12-4; D gene: TRBD2; CDR3 length: 15; J gene: TRBJ2-5; clone size: many; CDR3 protein: CASSLAGGLEGTQYF; CDR3 DNA: TGTGCCAGCAGCTTAGCGGGAGGGCTCGAGGGGACCCAGTACTTC
V gene: TRBV20-1; D gene: TRBD1; CDR3 length: 16; J gene: TRBJ2-2; clone size: NA; CDR3 protein: CSARATGQAPIGELFF; CDR3 DNA: TGCAGTGCTAGAGCCACGGGACAGGCCCCAATCGGGGAGCTGTTTTTT
V gene: TRBV20-1; D gene: NA; CDR3 length: 15; J gene: TRBJ2-3; clone size: many; CDR3 protein: CSARDGRGSTDTQYF; CDR3 DNA: TGCAGTGCTAGAGATGGTAGGGGTAGCACAGATACGCAGTATTTT
V gene: TRBV10-3; D gene: NA; CDR3 length: 13; J gene: TRBJ2-7; clone size: few; CDR3 protein: CAISERTWGEQYF; CDR3 DNA: TGTGCCATCAGTGAGCGCACCTGGGGGGAGCAGTACTTC
V gene: TRBV7-2; D gene: NA; CDR3 length: 15; J gene: TRBJ1-1; clone size: NA; CDR3 protein: CASSYGDIKNTEAFF; CDR3 DNA: TGTGCCAGCAGCTATGGAGACATAAAGAACACTGAAGCTTTCTTT